A single sample gave rise to the 14 T cell receptor beta chains below, sequenced in a study of CD8 T cells in ankylosing spondylitis. TCRdb re-called the 5' RACE reads through MiXCR, storing one row per CDR3 protein. The table has roughly 230,000 distinct CDR3 sequences, about 20% seen once; the top ten hold about a third. Source material: blood, either unsorted or a sorted T cell fraction (not recorded which). Source of these receptors: a male donor with ankylosing spondylitis or in good health (not recorded which).

This clonotype was seen a handful of times. This chain uses TRBV5-1 with TRBJ2-1; a weak D match, TRBD1 (5 bases). V shed 4 bases and J shed 2 bases, with 19 bases lying between them. The length of the CDR3 is 17 residues. The germline V gene has CDR1 SGHRS and CDR2 YFSETQ. As DNA, the CDR3 is TGCGCCAGCAGCATCCCTCAGGGTGAGGCCCCCTACAATGAGCAGTTCTTC. This sequence encodes CASSIPQGEAPYNEQFF.

This clonotype was detected ten times or more. The genes are TRBV4-1 and TRBJ2-2, with D possibly called TRBD1 or TRBD2 (5 bases each). Germline V gene sequence: CDR1 MGHRA, CDR2 YSYEKL. The CDR3 consists of 16 residues. Trimming cost V 5 bases and J 1 base, with 14 bases left between them. CDR3 DNA: TGCGCCAGCAGCAGGACGGGGCGAGAGAACACCGGGGAGCTGTTTTTT. Its translation: CASSRTGRENTGELFF.

In its sample, this clonotype was seen many times. The chain recombines TRBV24-1 with TRBJ2-1; 7 bases are a match to TRBD2. This CDR3 has 18 amino acids. Trimming removed 0 bases from V and 0 bases from J; junction bases left unmatched: 7. Per germline, CDR1 KGHDR and CDR2 SFDVKD. For the CDR3, the DNA is TGTGCCACCAGTGATTTGAAGGCTAGCGGAGCCTCCTACAATGAGCAGTTCTTC. Its protein is CATSDLKASGASYNEQFF.

This chain joins TRBV5-1 and TRBJ2-1; 7 bases align to TRBD2. The J segment lost 0 bases and the V segment lost 4 bases, leaving 4 bases of the junction unmatched. Germline V gives CDR1 SGHRS, CDR2 YFSETQ. The CDR3 loop spans 15 amino acids. DNA for the CDR3: TGCGCCAGCAGCGGCGGACTAGGCTCCTACAATGAGCAGTTCTTC. Its translation is CASSGGLGSYNEQFF.

This clonotype was recorded many times. The chain uses TRBV27 and TRBJ2-3, with unresolved D. V was cut by 3 bases and J by 2 bases, with 6 bases left in between. The CDR3 length is 13 residues. Germline CDR1 is MNHEY and CDR2 is SMNVEV (reference sequence). CDR3 in DNA: TGTGCCAGCAGTTTGGGGAACACAGATACGCAGTATTTT. This gives the protein CASSLGNTDTQYF.

V gene TRBV7-3 combines with J gene TRBJ2-1, with 8 bases aligning to TRBD2. After removal of 1 base from V and 4 bases from J, the junction contained 15 bases not matched to a gene. The CDR3 sequence is 19 residues long. The germline CDR1 and CDR2 sequences are SGHTA and FQGTGA. DNA for the CDR3: TGTGCCAGCAGCTTAAGCGCGGGAGGAGGGCAAGGCTTTTACAATGAGCAGTTCTTC. Translating gives CASSLSAGGGQGFYNEQFF.

This clonotype appeared a single time. This chain connects TRBV5-6 to TRBJ2-7; 9 bases line up with TRBD2. Germline lookup yields CDR1 SGHDT and CDR2 YYEEEE. V shed 0 bases and J 3 bases; nucleotides not matched to a gene: 7. The CDR3 is 16 residues long. The CDR3 here is CASSLDGASGIYEQYF. The CDR3 nucleotides read TGTGCCAGCAGCTTGGACGGGGCTAGCGGGATCTACGAGCAGTACTTC.

The chain combines TRBV12-3 or TRBV12-4 with TRBJ2-2; no definite D call. V lost 9 bases, J lost 3 bases, and 17 bases lay in between. The CDR3 sequence is 15 residues long. Here the CDR3 DNA reads TGTGCCAGTCAAGTCTCGGGCTCATACACCGGGGAGCTGTTTTTT. Translating gives CASQVSGSYTGELFF.

This clonotype was detected many times. The V gene is TRBV5-5, the J gene TRBJ2-5; 11 bases are a match to TRBD1. The trim removed 4 bases at V and 5 bases at J, leaving 7 bases unmatched. Germline V lookup: CDR1 SGHKS, CDR2 YYEKEE (reference sequence). CDR3 size: 15 residues. CDR3 residues: CASSEPGQGDETQYF. The CDR3 nucleotides read TGTGCCAGCAGCGAACCGGGACAGGGGGACGAGACCCAGTACTTC.

This chain links TRBV4-2 with TRBJ2-3; 8 nucleotides align to TRBD2. CDR3 length: 20 residues. CDR1 and CDR2 (germline): LGHNA, YNFKEQ. The junction had 15 bases not matched to a gene; V was cut back by 1 base and J by 0 bases. The CDR3 nucleotides are TGTGCCAGCAGCCAAGTCGGCAGTCTAGCGGGCTCCACTAGCACAGATACGCAGTATTTT. Translation gives CASSQVGSLAGSTSTDTQYF.

The chain links TRBV20-1 to TRBJ2-7; D remains unclear. Germline assignment: CDR1 DFQATT and CDR2 SNEGSKA (reference sequence). The V and J ends lost 0 bases and 4 bases respectively, with 16 bases between them. The CDR3 is 15 amino acids. The CDR3 coding sequence is TGCAGTGCTAGAGATAAGGCCTGGAGCCATTACGAGCAGTACTTC. Its translation is CSARDKAWSHYEQYF.

Ten or more counts support this clonotype. This chain links TRBV7-9 with TRBJ2-3; the D gene is possibly TRBD1 (5 bases). The germline V gene has CDR1 SEHNR and CDR2 FQNEAQ (reference sequence). This CDR3 comprises 13 residues. The V gene lost 3 bases and the J gene lost 8 bases, with 12 bases spanning the gap. As DNA, the CDR3 is TGTGCCAGCAGCTTCGCGGACATTATTACGCAGTATTTT. Amino acids: CASSFADIITQYF. The full variable domain, its missing parts supplied by reference TRBV7-9 and TRBJ2-3, is DTGVSQNPRHKITKRGQNVTFRCDPISEHNRLYWYRQTLGQGPEFLTYFQNEAQLEKSRLLSDRFSAERPKGSFSTLEIQRTEQGDSAMYLCASSFADIITQYFGPGTRLTVL.

This rearrangement joins TRBV6-1 to TRBJ2-3; 10 bases fit TRBD2. The CDR3 consists of 16 residues. Germline V gene lookup returns CDR1 MNHNS and CDR2 SASEGT. V shed 2 bases and J 6 bases; nucleotides not matched to a gene: 8. CDR3 DNA sequence: TGTGCCAGCAGTGAACACCAGGCTAGCGGGAGCGATACGCAGTATTTT. It specifies CASSEHQASGSDTQYF.

This clonotype was observed a few times. The chain uses TRBV2 and TRBJ2-1, with TRBD1 matching 10 bases. Germline values: CDR1 SNHLY, CDR2 FYNNEI. V dropped 4 bases and J dropped 10; count of bases not matched to a gene: 13. This CDR3 contains 16 residues. Here the CDR3 DNA reads TGTGCCAGCAGTGCCCGGGACAGGGGATCTGGGGGGGAGCAGTTCTTC. It is translated as CASSARDRGSGGEQFF. The full variable domain, in which reference TRBV2 and TRBJ2-1 provide the parts outside the CDR3, is EPEVTQTPSHQVTQMGQEVILRCVPISNHLYFYWYRQILGQKVEFLVSFYNNEISEKSEIFDDQFSVERPDGSNFTLKIRSTKLEDSAMYFCASSARDRGSGGEQFFGPGTRLTVL.